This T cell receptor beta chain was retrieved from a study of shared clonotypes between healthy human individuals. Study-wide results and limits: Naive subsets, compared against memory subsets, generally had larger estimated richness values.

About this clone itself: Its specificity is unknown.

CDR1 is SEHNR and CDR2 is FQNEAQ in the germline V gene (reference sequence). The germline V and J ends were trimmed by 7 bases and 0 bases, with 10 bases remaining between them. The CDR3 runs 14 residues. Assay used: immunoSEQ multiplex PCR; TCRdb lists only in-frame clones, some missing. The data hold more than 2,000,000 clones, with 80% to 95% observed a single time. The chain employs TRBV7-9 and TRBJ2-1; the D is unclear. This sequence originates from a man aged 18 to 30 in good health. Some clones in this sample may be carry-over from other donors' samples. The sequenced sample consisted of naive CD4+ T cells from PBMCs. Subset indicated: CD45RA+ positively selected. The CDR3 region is CASTTRSSYNEQFF. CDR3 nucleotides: TGTGCCAGCACCACGAGGAGCTCCTACAATGAGCAGTTCTTC.